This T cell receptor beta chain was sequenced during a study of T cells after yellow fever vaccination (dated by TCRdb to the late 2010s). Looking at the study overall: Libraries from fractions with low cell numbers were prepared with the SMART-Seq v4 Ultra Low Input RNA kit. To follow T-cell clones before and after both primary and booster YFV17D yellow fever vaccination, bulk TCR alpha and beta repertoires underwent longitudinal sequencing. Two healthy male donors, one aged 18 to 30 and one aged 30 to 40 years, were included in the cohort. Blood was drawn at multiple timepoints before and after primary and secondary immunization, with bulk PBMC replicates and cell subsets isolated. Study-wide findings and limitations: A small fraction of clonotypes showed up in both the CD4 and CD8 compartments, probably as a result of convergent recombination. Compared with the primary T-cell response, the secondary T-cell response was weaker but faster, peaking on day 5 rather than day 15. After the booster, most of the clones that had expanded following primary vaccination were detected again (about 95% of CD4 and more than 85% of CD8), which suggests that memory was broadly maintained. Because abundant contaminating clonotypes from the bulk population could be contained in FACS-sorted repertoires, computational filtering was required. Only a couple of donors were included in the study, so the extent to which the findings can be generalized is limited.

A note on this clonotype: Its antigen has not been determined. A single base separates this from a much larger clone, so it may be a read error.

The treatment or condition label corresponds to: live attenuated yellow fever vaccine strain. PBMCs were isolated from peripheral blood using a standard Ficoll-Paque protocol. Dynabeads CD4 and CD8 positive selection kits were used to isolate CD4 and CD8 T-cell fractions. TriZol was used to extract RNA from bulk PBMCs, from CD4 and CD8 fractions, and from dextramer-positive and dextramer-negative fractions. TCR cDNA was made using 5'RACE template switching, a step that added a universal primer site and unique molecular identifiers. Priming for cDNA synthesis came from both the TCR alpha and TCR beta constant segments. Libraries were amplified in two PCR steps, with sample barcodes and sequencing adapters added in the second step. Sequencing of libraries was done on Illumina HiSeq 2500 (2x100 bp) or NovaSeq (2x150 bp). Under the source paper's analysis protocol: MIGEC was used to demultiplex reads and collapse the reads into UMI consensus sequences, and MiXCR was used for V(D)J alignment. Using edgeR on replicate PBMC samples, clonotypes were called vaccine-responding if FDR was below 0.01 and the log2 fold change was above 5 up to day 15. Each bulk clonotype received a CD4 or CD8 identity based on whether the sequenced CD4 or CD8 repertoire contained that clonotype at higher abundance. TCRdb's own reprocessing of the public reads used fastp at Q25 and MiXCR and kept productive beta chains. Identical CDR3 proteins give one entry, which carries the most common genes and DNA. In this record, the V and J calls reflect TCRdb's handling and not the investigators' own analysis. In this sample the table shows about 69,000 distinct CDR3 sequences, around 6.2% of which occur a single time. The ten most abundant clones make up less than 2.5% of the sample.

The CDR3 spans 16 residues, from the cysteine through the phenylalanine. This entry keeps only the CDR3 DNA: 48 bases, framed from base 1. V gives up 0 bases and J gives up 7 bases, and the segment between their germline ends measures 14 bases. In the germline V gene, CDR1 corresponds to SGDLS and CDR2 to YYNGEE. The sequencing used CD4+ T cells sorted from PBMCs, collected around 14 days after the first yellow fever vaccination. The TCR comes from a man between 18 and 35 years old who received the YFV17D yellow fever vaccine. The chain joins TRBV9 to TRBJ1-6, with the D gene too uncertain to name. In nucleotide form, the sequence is TGTGCCAGCAGCGTAGCGCCAGAGGCCCTCAATTCACCCCTCCACTTT. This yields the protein CASSVAPEALNSPLHF.